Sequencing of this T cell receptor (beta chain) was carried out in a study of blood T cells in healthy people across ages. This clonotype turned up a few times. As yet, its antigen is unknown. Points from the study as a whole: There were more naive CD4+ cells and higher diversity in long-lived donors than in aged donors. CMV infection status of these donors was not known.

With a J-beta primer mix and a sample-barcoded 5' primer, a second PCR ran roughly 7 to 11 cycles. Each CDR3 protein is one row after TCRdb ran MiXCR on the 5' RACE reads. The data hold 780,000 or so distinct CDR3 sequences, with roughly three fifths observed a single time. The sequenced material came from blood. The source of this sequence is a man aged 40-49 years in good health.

The CDR3 sequence is CASSLTTGTGRFEQYF. CDR3 nucleotides: TGTGCCAGCAGTTTAACTACCGGGACAGGGCGGTTCGAGCAGTACTTC. This sequence joins TRBV6-5 and TRBJ2-7; TRBD1 agrees at 9 bases. J lost 6 bases, V lost 4 bases, and 13 bases had no gene match. Germline V gives CDR1 MNHEY, CDR2 SVGAGI. CDR3 size: 16 residues.